Listed below are T cell receptor beta chains from one sample, sequenced in a study of T-cell reconstitution after alpha-beta-depleted transplantation in children. TCRdb processed the PCR reads anew with MiXCR; each CDR3 protein has one entry. Here the sample spans approximately 99,000 distinct CDR3 sequences, around 6.4% being singletons. The sequences come from PBMCs, mostly from graft donor cells, collected 360 days after TCRalphabeta/CD19-depleted stem cell transplant. The receptor source for this set is a male patient between 2 and 15 years old who had a stem cell transplant for acute lymphoblastic leukemia, so the T cells may come from the graft donor. Both conserved end residues are trimmed from each CDR3. Fields, in order: J gene, V gene, clone size, CDR3 protein. Part of the rows lack a size; the others show once, few, many or a class for expanded clones.

TRBJ1-2 TRBV29-1 - SVDWRSNLYGYT
TRBJ2-5 TRBV20-1 many SARGTVQETQY
TRBJ2-3 TRBV6-5 many ASSSARGTDTQY
TRBJ1-2 TRBV10-3 few AIKGSRDYGYT
TRBJ1-2 TRBV2 - ASVDIPPGGYT
TRBJ2-2 TRBV4-3 many ASSQEGTGRTGELF
TRBJ2-3 TRBV12-3/TRBV12-4 many ASSSPDADTQY
TRBJ2-7 TRBV2 many ASSVAYEQY
TRBJ2-6 TRBV4-3 few ASSQDPDRVLGANVLT
TRBJ1-1 TRBV5-1 many ASSLLYSRGNTEAF
TRBJ1-5 TRBV24-1 few ATREGRRGGQPQH
TRBJ1-2 TRBV4-3 - ASSHDRGTHGYT
TRBJ2-1 TRBV29-1 many SVEGTEEKAYNEQF